Below, 24 T cell receptor beta chains from the same sample are listed, as sequenced in a study of T cells in Graves' hyperthyroidism and ophthalmopathy. Researchers amplified the TCR beta CDR3 regions from RNA transcripts. HTBI primers were used for first-round RT-PCR of the TCR CDR3. TCRdb itself ran the multiplex PCR reads through MiXCR, one entry per CDR3 protein. The table has 300,000 to 450,000 distinct CDR3 sequences, about 15% seen once. Sequencing was performed on blood. These receptors were collected from a woman aged 30 to 39 with Graves' hyperthyroidism.

CDR3 protein: CASSPPWDTEAFF. The CDR3, as DNA: TGTGCCAGCTCACCACCATGGGACACTGAAGCTTTCTTT. V and J are TRBV18 and TRBJ1-1; unclear D gene. This CDR3 has 13 amino acids. Germline loops: CDR1 KGHSH, CDR2 LQKENI. Trimming took off 0 bases at V and 3 bases at J, with 5 bases between the two ends.

This clonotype has ten or more counts. The V call is TRBV12-3 or TRBV12-4, the J call TRBJ2-1, with 7 bases matching TRBD2. The CDR3 has 18 residues. V shed 0 bases and J 5 bases; nucleotides not matched to a gene: 13. In DNA, the CDR3 is TGTGCCAGCAGTTTAGCGCCGGGTAGCGGGCCCTTTCACAATGAGCAGTTCTTC. This gives the protein CASSLAPGSGPFHNEQFF.

J is TRBJ2-4 and V is TRBV30; D is perhaps TRBD1 (6 bases). Trimming took off 3 bases at V and 0 bases at J, with 15 bases between the two ends. The germline V gene has CDR1 GTSNPN and CDR2 SVGIG (reference sequence). The CDR3 totals 16 residues. In DNA form, the CDR3 reads TGTGCCTGGAGATTTAGGCAGGGGATAGCCAAAAACATTCAGTACTTC. Amino acids: CAWRFRQGIAKNIQYF.

This clonotype was recorded many times. The J gene is TRBJ2-3, the V gene TRBV12-3 or TRBV12-4; 9 bases match TRBD1. The CDR3 contains 17 residues. The V segment lost 2 bases and the J segment 1 base; nucleotides outside the gene matches: 7. In DNA, the CDR3 is TGTGCCAGCAGTTTAACTCACAGGGGGCCCCGCACAGATACGCAGTATTTT. Translated, it gives CASSLTHRGPRTDTQYF.

Many counts were recorded for this clonotype. The chain joins TRBV24-1 to TRBJ2-2; TRBD1 matches 9 bases. The CDR3 spans 17 residues. The junction had 7 bases not matched to a gene; V was cut back by 0 bases and J by 6 bases. Germline CDR1 and CDR2: KGHDR and SFDVKD. CDR3 nucleotide sequence: TGTGCCACCAGTGATTTGACCGGGACAGGGAGTCCCGGGGAGCTGTTTTTT. Translating it yields CATSDLTGTGSPGELFF.

The chain uses TRBV18 and TRBJ2-7, with 9 nucleotides matching TRBD1. Germline-derived CDR1 and CDR2 are KGHSH and LQKENI. The V and J ends lost 1 base and 5 bases, in that order; junction bases with no gene match: 3. There are 14 residues in the CDR3. The CDR3 reads CASSPQTGGNEQYF. CDR3 sequence (DNA): TGTGCCAGCTCACCACAGACAGGGGGGAACGAGCAGTACTTC.

The CDR3 protein is CSARAGGGDLLLNTEAFF. CDR3 in DNA: TGCAGTGCTAGAGCTGGGGGGGGGGACCTACTATTGAACACTGAAGCTTTCTTT. The V and J genes are TRBV20-1 and TRBJ1-1; tentatively, D is TRBD1 (5 bases). The CDR3 loop spans 18 amino acids. V lost 1 base and J lost 0, with 21 bases in between. In germline, CDR1 is DFQATT, CDR2 SNEGSKA (reference sequence).

At least ten counts were recorded for this clonotype. This chain uses TRBV28 with TRBJ2-4; 8 nucleotides line up with TRBD2. The CDR3 consists of 16 residues. Trimming cost V 2 bases and J 2 bases; bases outside gene matches: 5. Looked up from germline, CDR1 is MDHEN and CDR2 is SYDVKM. The CDR3 DNA follows: TGTGCCAGCAGTTTACTGGCGGGAGGCTCCAAAAACATTCAGTACTTC. It translates to CASSLLAGGSKNIQYF.

This clonotype was observed a few times. The chain recombines TRBV28 with TRBJ1-5; D remains unclear. V was cut by 2 bases and J by 3 bases, with 8 bases left in between. The CDR3 has 14 amino acids. Germline V gives CDR1 MDHEN, CDR2 SYDVKM. CDR3: CASSLHPVNQPQHF. The CDR3 DNA is TGTGCCAGCAGTTTACATCCAGTCAATCAGCCCCAGCATTTT.

Ten or more counts support this clonotype. The chain joins TRBV3-1 to TRBJ2-3, with D tentatively TRBD2 (5 bases). The V end lost 0 bases, the J end lost 1 base, and 14 bases lay between the germline ends. The CDR3 runs 17 residues. Germline CDR1 and CDR2: LGHDT and YNNKEL (reference sequence). CDR3 coding DNA: TGTGCCAGCAGCCAAGACCAACTAGATTCCGGCACAGATACGCAGTATTTT. Encoded protein: CASSQDQLDSGTDTQYF.

The chain combines TRBV9 with TRBJ2-3, with TRBD2 as a possible D gene (6 bases). Germline V gives CDR1 SGDLS, CDR2 YYNGEE. The V gene lost 2 bases and the J gene lost 3 bases, with 13 bases spanning the gap. The CDR3 loop spans 15 amino acids. DNA for the CDR3: TGTGCCAGCAGCGTTTGGGACTCCAAAACAGATACGCAGTATTTT. Translated, it gives CASSVWDSKTDTQYF.

About this clonotype: A much larger clone sits a single nucleotide away, making a read error possible. The rearrangement joins TRBV9 to TRBJ1-2; 7 bases line up with TRBD1. This CDR3 has 14 amino acids. Germline CDR1 and CDR2: SGDLS and YYNGEE. V lost 1 base to trimming and J lost 3 bases; unmatched junction nucleotides: 3. This CDR3 is CASSVLGQDYGYTF. CDR3 DNA sequence: TGTGCCAGCAGCGTATTAGGACAGGACTATGGCTACACCTTC.

This clonotype was observed a handful of times. The chain uses TRBV28 and TRBJ1-1; D remains unclear. The V gene lost 4 bases and the J gene lost 0 bases, with 12 bases spanning the gap. This CDR3 comprises 15 residues. The V gene's germline CDR1 is MDHEN and CDR2 SYDVKM. This CDR3 is CASSSPGIMNTEAFF. DNA of the CDR3: TGTGCCAGCAGTTCTCCAGGTATCATGAACACTGAAGCTTTCTTT.

CDR3 sequence: CASRDGGLGNQPQHF. The CDR3 DNA follows: TGTGCCAGCAGAGACGGGGGTTTAGGCAATCAGCCCCAGCATTTT. V gene TRBV6-1 combines with J gene TRBJ1-5; a possible D gene is TRBD1 (5 bases). There are 15 residues in the CDR3. Germline assignment: CDR1 MNHNS and CDR2 SASEGT. The V gene lost 6 bases and the J gene lost 2 bases, with 14 bases spanning the gap.

V is TRBV29-1 and J is TRBJ2-5; a possible D gene is TRBD2 (5 bases). Germline CDR1 SQVTM, CDR2 ANQGSEA. This CDR3 contains 15 residues. Deletions cut 2 bases from V and 5 bases from J, with 18 bases between. The CDR3 sequence: CSVERNGLGGETQYF. CDR3 DNA: TGCAGCGTTGAAAGAAACGGACTTGGTGGGGAGACCCAGTACTTC.

The gene calls are TRBV9 and TRBJ1-4; D gene ambiguous. Germline lookup yields CDR1 SGDLS and CDR2 YYNGEE. The CDR3 runs to 13 residues. V was pared by 0 bases and J by 6 bases, with 6 bases between. CDR3: CASSVDGDEKLFF. CDR3 bases: TGTGCCAGCAGCGTAGACGGGGATGAAAAACTGTTTTTT.

This clonotype was observed many times. J is TRBJ2-7 and V is TRBV28; no reliable D call. The germline V and J ends were trimmed by 1 base and 1 base, with 8 bases remaining between them. Per germline, CDR1 MDHEN and CDR2 SYDVKM. The CDR3 spans 14 residues. The CDR3 region has the DNA TGTGCCAGCAGTTTATATCAGGTTTCCTACGAGCAGTACTTC. Translated: CASSLYQVSYEQYF.

In the case of this clonotype: A much larger clone sits a single nucleotide away, making a read error possible. This sequence joins TRBV24-1 and TRBJ2-7; 9 bases match TRBD1. Per the germline V gene, CDR1 is KGHDR and CDR2 is SFDVKD. This CDR3 comprises 16 residues. J lost 5 bases, V lost 4 bases, and 11 bases had no gene match. CDR3 in amino acids: CATSDCDRGKFHEQYF. The CDR3 DNA reads as TGTGCCACCAGTGACTGCGACAGGGGGAAATTCCACGAGCAGTACTTC.

This clonotype has only a few counts. The J gene is TRBJ2-7, the V gene TRBV3-1; D gene uncertain. The length of the CDR3 is 12 residues. V was clipped by 3 bases and J by 6 bases, with 9 bases between them. Germline CDR1 is LGHDT and CDR2 is YNNKEL (reference sequence). CDR3 amino acids: CASSHGGREQYF. CDR3 sequence (DNA): TGTGCCAGCAGCCACGGCGGACGCGAGCAGTACTTC.

This clonotype was seen more than once but under ten times. The rearrangement uses TRBV19 and TRBJ2-3, with TRBD2 identical over 8 bases. J gave up 1 base and V 2 bases, and 14 bases lay outside the gene matches. There are 19 residues in the CDR3. Germline V lookup: CDR1 LNHDA, CDR2 SQIVND (reference sequence). The CDR3 nucleotides read TGTGCCAGTAGTATAAGGGGGATAGCGGGACCCGGTGGCACAGATACGCAGTATTTT. It specifies CASSIRGIAGPGGTDTQYF.

This clonotype has more than one count but fewer than ten. The chain carries TRBV5-1 and TRBJ1-4; D remains unclear. This CDR3 region has 12 residues. Germline lookup yields CDR1 SGHRS and CDR2 YFSETQ. Deletions cut 0 bases from V and 11 bases from J, with 8 bases between. CDR3 residues: CASSLAEGKLFF. CDR3 coding DNA: TGCGCCAGCAGCTTGGCCGAAGGGAAACTGTTTTTT. The variable domain in full, completed from reference TRBV5-1 and TRBJ1-4, reads KAGVTQTPRYLIKTRGQQVTLSCSPISGHRSVSWYQQTPGQGLQFLFEYFSETQRNKGNFPGRFSGRQFSNSRSEMNVSTLELGDSALYLCASSLAEGKLFFGSGTQLSVL.

The DNA for the CDR3 is TGTGCCAGTAGTCCCCGGACAGCCAAAGCTTACAATGAGCAGTTCTTC. It codes for CASSPRTAKAYNEQFF. The chain recombines TRBV19 with TRBJ2-1; D perhaps matches TRBD1 (6 bases). V was cut by 5 bases and J by 4 bases, with 18 bases left in between. The CDR3 runs 16 residues. Germline V CDR1 and CDR2: LNHDA, SQIVND (reference sequence).

The genes are TRBV5-8 and TRBJ1-6; no clear D. CDR1 is SGHTS, CDR2 YDEGEE, per germline. Trimming stripped 0 bases from V and 14 bases from J, with 15 bases between. This CDR3 spans 14 amino acids. CDR3 DNA: TGTGCCAGCAGCTTGGATGGTAGAGGGCTCACCCTCCACTTT. Its translation: CASSLDGRGLTLHF.

This clonotype has at least ten counts. This chain joins TRBV11-2 and TRBJ2-5; D is possibly TRBD2 (5 bases). This CDR3 spans 16 amino acids. CDR1 SGHAT and CDR2 FQNNGV come from the germline V gene. Trimming cost V 0 bases and J 4 bases, with 15 bases left between them. DNA of the CDR3: TGTGCCAGCAGCTTAGATGGGCTAGCCAGGCCAGAGACCCAGTACTTC. It codes for CASSLDGLARPETQYF.